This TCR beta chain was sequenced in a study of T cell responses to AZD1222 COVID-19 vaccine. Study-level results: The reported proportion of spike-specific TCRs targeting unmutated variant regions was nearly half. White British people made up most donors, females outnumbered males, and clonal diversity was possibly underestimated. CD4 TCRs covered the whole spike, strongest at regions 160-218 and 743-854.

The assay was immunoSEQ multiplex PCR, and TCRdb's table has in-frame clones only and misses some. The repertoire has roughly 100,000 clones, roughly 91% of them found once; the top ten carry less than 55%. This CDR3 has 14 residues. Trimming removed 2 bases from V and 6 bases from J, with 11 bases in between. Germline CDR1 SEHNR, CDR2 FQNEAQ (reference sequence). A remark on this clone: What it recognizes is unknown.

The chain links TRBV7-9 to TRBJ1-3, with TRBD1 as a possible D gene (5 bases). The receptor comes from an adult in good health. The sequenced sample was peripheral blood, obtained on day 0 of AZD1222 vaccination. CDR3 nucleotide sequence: TGTGCCAGCAGCTTACCAGGGAAGGTAAACACCATATATTTT. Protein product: CASSLPGKVNTIYF.